This paragraph reports one T cell receptor (beta chain). This sample is drawn from a study of shared clonotypes between healthy human individuals. Method: immunoSEQ multiplex PCR; TCRdb's copy keeps in-frame clones and lacks some. The sample holds approximately 650,000 clones, roughly 95% seen once. CD45RO-negative, CCR7-selected cells formed the naive CD8 fraction, which excluded terminally differentiated effector memory CD45RA+ cells. The germline gives CDR1 LNHDA, CDR2 SQIVND (reference sequence). The CDR3 consists of 12 residues. Trimming took 4 bases from V and 10 from J, leaving 13 bases between them.

The sample was naive CD8+ T cells sorted from blood. The chain combines TRBV19 with TRBJ1-1; no firm D call. The receptor's source is a woman aged 30 to 39 in good health. Here the CDR3 DNA reads TGTGCCAGTAGTACCCTCTTAGAGGGAGCTTTCTTT. Protein: CASSTLLEGAFF.